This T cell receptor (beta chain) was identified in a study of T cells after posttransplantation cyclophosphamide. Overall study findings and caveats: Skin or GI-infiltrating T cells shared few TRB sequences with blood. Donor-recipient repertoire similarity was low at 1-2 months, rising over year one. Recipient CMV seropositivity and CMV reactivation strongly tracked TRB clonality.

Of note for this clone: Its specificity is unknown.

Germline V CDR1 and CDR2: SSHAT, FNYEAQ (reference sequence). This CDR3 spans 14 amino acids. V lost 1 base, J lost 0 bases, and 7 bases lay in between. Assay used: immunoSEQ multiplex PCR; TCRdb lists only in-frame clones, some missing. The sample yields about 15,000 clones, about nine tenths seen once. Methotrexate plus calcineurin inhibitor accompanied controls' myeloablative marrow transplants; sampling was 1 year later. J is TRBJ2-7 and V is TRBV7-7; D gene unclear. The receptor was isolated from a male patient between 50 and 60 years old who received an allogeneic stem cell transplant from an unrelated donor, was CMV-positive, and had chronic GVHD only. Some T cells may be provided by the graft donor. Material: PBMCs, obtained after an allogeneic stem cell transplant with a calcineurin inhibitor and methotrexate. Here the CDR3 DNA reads TGTGCCAGCAGCTTAGACTACTACTCCTACGAGCAGTACTTC. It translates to CASSLDYYSYEQYF.